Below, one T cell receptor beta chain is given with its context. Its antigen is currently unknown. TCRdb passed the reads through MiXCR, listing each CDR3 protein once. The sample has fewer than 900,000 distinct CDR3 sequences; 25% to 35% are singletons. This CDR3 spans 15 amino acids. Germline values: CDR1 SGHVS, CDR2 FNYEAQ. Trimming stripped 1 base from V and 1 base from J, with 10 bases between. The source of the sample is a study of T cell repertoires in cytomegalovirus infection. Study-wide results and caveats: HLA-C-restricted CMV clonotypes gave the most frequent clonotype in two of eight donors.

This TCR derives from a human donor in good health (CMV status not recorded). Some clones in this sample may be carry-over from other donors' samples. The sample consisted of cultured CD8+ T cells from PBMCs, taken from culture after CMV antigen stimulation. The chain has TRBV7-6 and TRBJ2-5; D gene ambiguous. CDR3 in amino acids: CASSLVADLQETQYF. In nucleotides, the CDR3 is TGTGCCAGCAGCTTAGTTGCGGACCTCCAAGAGACCCAGTACTTC.